Listed here are 24 T cell receptor beta chains from one sample, sequenced in a study of T-cell reconstitution after alpha-beta-depleted transplantation in children. Construction of the TCRbeta library involved unique molecular identifiers. TCRdb called the PCR reads again in MiXCR, with one record for every CDR3 protein. Of hundreds of thousands of distinct CDR3 sequences detected, over 15% appear once; the ten largest clones hold around 0.96%. The sample in question was PBMCs from the stem cell graft donor, obtained from the stem cell graft. These TCRs come from a human donor who donated a stem cell graft to a child with acute myeloid leukemia.

This clonotype was detected many times. This chain connects TRBV27 to TRBJ1-5; D ambiguous. V lost 6 bases and J 0 bases, leaving 12 bases between the germline ends. This CDR3 is built from 15 residues. The germline gives CDR1 MNHEY, CDR2 SMNVEV (reference sequence). CDR3 region: CASRGEPYSNQPQHF. The DNA for the CDR3 is TGTGCCAGCAGGGGTGAGCCGTATAGCAATCAGCCCCAGCATTTT.

The table lists this clonotype with many counts. This chain uses TRBV5-8 with TRBJ2-6; 9 bases fit TRBD1. Germline CDR1 is SGHTS and CDR2 is YDEGEE. Trimming removed 5 bases from V and 0 bases from J; junction bases left unmatched: 6. The CDR3 consists of 17 residues. CDR3 nucleotide sequence: TGTGCCAGCAGTCCCGGGACAGGGTTCTCTGGGGCCAACGTCCTGACTTTC. It is translated as CASSPGTGFSGANVLTF.

Ten or more counts support this clonotype. The chain employs TRBV5-5 and TRBJ2-7; D ambiguous. Trimming cost V 4 bases and J 0 bases, with 8 bases left between them. Germline lookup yields CDR1 SGHKS and CDR2 YYEKEE (reference sequence). CDR3 length: 13 amino acids. CDR3 protein: CASSPSSSYEQYV. The CDR3 DNA follows: TGTGCCAGCAGCCCGTCATCCTCCTACGAGCAGTACGTC.

This sequence joins TRBV25-1 and TRBJ2-5; 9 nucleotides align to TRBD2. The CDR3 is made up of 15 amino acids. Germline V gene data show CDR1 as MGHDK and CDR2 as SYGVNS. The V gene end was trimmed by 1 base and the J gene end by 2 bases; junction bases not matched to a gene: 2. CDR3 loop: CASSESLAGQETQYF. In DNA, the CDR3 is TGTGCCAGCAGTGAATCGCTAGCGGGACAAGAGACCCAGTACTTC.

This clonotype was found a few times. V usage is TRBV4-3 and J usage is TRBJ1-2; no firm D call. Trimming removed 2 bases at V and 2 bases at J, with 15 bases between. The CDR3 covers 16 residues. Germline lookup yields CDR1 LGHNA and CDR2 YSLEER. CDR3: CASSQNRRSDNYGYTF. DNA of the CDR3: TGCGCCAGCAGCCAAAACAGACGGTCGGACAACTATGGCTACACCTTC.

This chain joins TRBV7-2 and TRBJ2-7; tentative D call: TRBD1 (6 bases). Germline CDR1 is SGHTA and CDR2 is FQGNSA. Trimming removed 6 bases at V and 0 bases at J, with 12 bases between. The CDR3 contains 14 residues. CDR3 in DNA: TGTGCCAGCAGGCGGACAGCAACCTCCTACGAGCAGTACTTC. This gives the protein CASRRTATSYEQYF.

J is TRBJ1-6 and V is TRBV11-3, with TRBD1 identical over 8 bases. Trimming cost V 5 bases and J 4 bases; bases outside gene matches: 4. Germline V gene data show CDR1 as SGHNT and CDR2 as YENEEA. This CDR3 region has 15 residues. The CDR3 DNA sequence: TGTGCCAGCAGCACCCGGACAGGGTATAATTCACCCCTCCACTTT. It codes for CASSTRTGYNSPLHF.

This clonotype was seen only a few times. The chain recombines TRBV7-8 with TRBJ1-1, with TRBD1 as a possible D gene (5 bases). Trimming stripped 1 base from V and 11 bases from J, with 14 bases between. The CDR3 consists of 13 residues. Germline-derived CDR1 and CDR2 are SGHVS and FQNEAQ. CDR3 amino acids: CASSLEAGLGAFF. CDR3 in DNA: TGTGCCAGCAGCTTAGAGGCAGGGCTGGGCGCTTTCTTT.

This clonotype was picked up many times. V and J are TRBV9 and TRBJ2-3; TRBD2 matches 8 bases. CDR1 is SGDLS and CDR2 is YYNGEE in the germline V gene. V shed 0 bases, J shed 2 bases, and the junction held 5 bases outside the gene matches. The CDR3 runs to 16 residues. The chain's CDR3 is CASSVASSGVTDTQYF. Written as DNA, the CDR3 is TGTGCCAGCAGCGTAGCGAGTAGCGGGGTCACAGATACGCAGTATTTT.

This clonotype was found a few times. This chain joins TRBV7-2 and TRBJ1-2; 9 positions match TRBD1. J gave up 7 bases and V 5 bases, and 5 bases lay outside the gene matches. Germline CDR1 and CDR2: SGHTA and FQGNSA. The CDR3 spans 13 residues. The CDR3 sequence: CASSRDREVGYTF. The CDR3 nucleotides read TGTGCCAGCAGCCGGGACAGGGAGGTTGGCTACACCTTC.

This clonotype was counted a few times. The chain uses TRBV7-2 and TRBJ2-1, with D perhaps matching TRBD2 (5 bases). V was cut by 10 bases and J by 7 bases, with 17 bases left in between. Germline V gene sequence: CDR1 SGHTA, CDR2 FQGNSA. This CDR3 comprises 13 residues. CDR3 in DNA: TGTGCCACAACCTGGACTCCCGGGAATGAGCAGTTCTTC. Its protein product is CATTWTPGNEQFF.

This clonotype came up a few times. This sequence joins TRBV7-2 and TRBJ1-3; D uncertain. The CDR3 is made up of 15 amino acids. V lost 0 bases to trimming and J lost 0 bases, with 6 bases between them. Per germline, CDR1 SGHTA and CDR2 FQGNSA. The CDR3 spells CASSLALYSGNTIYF. In DNA, the CDR3 is TGTGCCAGCAGCTTAGCGCTGTACTCTGGAAACACCATATATTTT.

Only a few counts were recorded for this clonotype. V and J are TRBV7-8 and TRBJ1-4; D gene unclear. The CDR3 is 13 residues long. V was pared by 7 bases and J by 8 bases, with 14 bases between. Looked up from germline, CDR1 is SGHVS and CDR2 is FQNEAQ. The CDR3 sequence: CASTSVGGEKLFF. In DNA form, the CDR3 reads TGTGCCAGCACCTCCGTAGGTGGGGAAAAACTGTTTTTT.

This clonotype was seen only a few times. The CDR3 DNA reads TGTGCCAGCAGCTTACGACTAGCGGGGCCCCCAGATACGCAGTATTTT. Its protein product is CASSLRLAGPPDTQYF. This rearrangement joins TRBV5-5 to TRBJ2-3; TRBD2 matches at 11 bases. The V and J ends lost 2 bases and 4 bases, in that order; junction bases with no gene match: 6. Germline assignment: CDR1 SGHKS and CDR2 YYEKEE (reference sequence). The CDR3 totals 16 residues.

This clonotype was counted ten times or more. The chain has TRBV20-1 and TRBJ2-3, with D possibly TRBD1 on 6 matching bases. Trimming took off 3 bases at V and 1 base at J, with 11 bases between the two ends. This CDR3 is 14 amino acids long. Germline V gene lookup returns CDR1 DFQATT and CDR2 SNEGSKA (reference sequence). The CDR3 region is CSARDRVGTDTQYF. CDR3 sequence (DNA): TGCAGTGCTAGGGACAGAGTGGGCACAGATACGCAGTATTTT.

The rearrangement links TRBV5-1 to TRBJ2-3; 9 nucleotides align to TRBD2. The V gene's germline CDR1 is SGHRS and CDR2 YFSETQ. Unmatched junction bases numbered 11, after V lost 6 bases and J lost 6 bases. This CDR3 is built from 15 residues. The CDR3 reads CASTRAGGSEDTQYF. DNA for the CDR3: TGCGCCAGCACCCGAGCGGGGGGTTCGGAGGATACGCAGTATTTT.

A note on this clonotype: A much more abundant neighbour one base away suggests this may be a read error. The rearrangement uses TRBV6-5 and TRBJ2-5, with 8 positions matching TRBD1. The CDR3 runs 18 residues. With 4 bases clipped from V and 5 bases from J, the junction kept 18 bases outside the gene matches. Looked up from germline, CDR1 is MNHEY and CDR2 is SVGAGI. In DNA form, the CDR3 reads TGTGCCAGCAGTTGCTATGCCCTTTTCGACAGGGGATGGGAGACCCAGTACTTC. Protein: CASSCYALFDRGWETQYF.

This rearrangement joins TRBV29-1 to TRBJ2-2; 15 bases are a match to TRBD2. The ends lost 1 base at V and 2 bases at J; junction bases unmatched: 5. The CDR3 is 18 residues long. The V gene's germline CDR1 is SQVTM and CDR2 ANQGSEA. The CDR3 loop is CSVEARTSGGANTGELFF. The CDR3 DNA follows: TGCAGCGTTGAAGCTCGGACTAGCGGGGGGGCCAACACCGGGGAGCTGTTTTTT.

This clonotype was seen repeatedly, ten times or more. The chain carries TRBV20-1 and TRBJ2-3; weak D call: TRBD2 (6 bases). The CDR3 contains 15 residues. Germline loops: CDR1 DFQATT, CDR2 SNEGSKA (reference sequence). V lost 7 bases to trimming and J lost 2 bases, with 19 bases between them. DNA of the CDR3: TGCAGTGTTTCCCGGGAGACTAGACTCACAGATACGCAGTATTTT. Translated, it gives CSVSRETRLTDTQYF.

The CDR3 DNA follows: TGCAGTGCTAGGCGGGGGCTGGGTTACAATGAGCAGTTCTTC. Residues: CSARRGLGYNEQFF. The rearrangement links TRBV20-1 to TRBJ2-1; possibly TRBD2 for D (7 bases). Germline V lookup: CDR1 DFQATT, CDR2 SNEGSKA (reference sequence). The CDR3 extends over 14 amino acids. The V and J ends lost 3 bases and 4 bases respectively, with 13 bases between them.

This chain uses TRBV4-3 with TRBJ1-5, with no clear D. Germline V CDR1 and CDR2: LGHNA, YSLEER. The V end lost 1 base, the J end lost 3 bases, and 10 bases lay between the germline ends. The CDR3 is 15 amino acids. CDR3 in DNA: TGCGCCAGCAGCCAAGGATTACAGTTCAATCAGCCCCAGCATTTT. Residues: CASSQGLQFNQPQHF.

This clonotype appeared a few times. The J gene is TRBJ1-1, the V gene TRBV7-2; no clear D gene. CDR3 length: 13 residues. Trimming pared 4 bases from V and 10 bases from J, leaving 16 bases between. Per the germline V gene, CDR1 is SGHTA and CDR2 is FQGNSA. The DNA of the CDR3 is TGTGCCAGCAGCTCCACCACTACGGGTGGAGCTTTCTTT. The encoded protein is CASSSTTTGGAFF.

Concerning this clonotype: This may be a read error: a much more frequent sequence differs by one nucleotide. The chain employs TRBV29-1 and TRBJ2-7; tentatively, D is TRBD1 (5 bases). CDR1 is SQVTM and CDR2 is ANQGSEA in the germline V gene. There are 13 residues in the CDR3. Trimming stripped 7 bases from V and 3 bases from J, with 16 bases between. The CDR3 DNA is TGCAGCGCTGGGTGGACACCAGACTACGAGCAGTACTTC. This gives the protein CSAGWTPDYEQYF.

Ten or more counts support this clonotype. The gene calls are TRBV6-5 and TRBJ1-2; 8 bases line up with TRBD1. Trimming took 0 bases from V and 5 from J; bases not matched to a gene: 5. Germline lookup yields CDR1 MNHEY and CDR2 SVGAGI. The CDR3 sequence is 15 residues long. CDR3 protein: CASSYSKDREYGYTF. CDR3 in DNA: TGTGCCAGCAGTTACTCGAAGGACAGGGAATATGGCTACACCTTC.